This T cell receptor (beta chain) was identified during a study of PD-1 blockade in classical Hodgkin lymphoma (dated by TCRdb to the early 2020s). Concerning the study at large: Nivolumab dosing was 3 mg/kg intravenously every 2 weeks, continuing until either disease progression or unacceptable toxicity. A peripheral blood immune signature of response to PD-1 blockade in classical Hodgkin lymphoma was defined using TCR beta sequencing and CyTOF. Findings and caveats that apply to the study as a whole: A significant rise by C4D1 was seen in CD4+ but not CD8+ TCR diversity (p=0.0027 vs p=0.16), with the rise being most apparent in complete responders (p=0.02). The study was restricted to a single clinical trial cohort, and the causes of repertoire differences, possibly disease activity or prior therapy, were left undefined. Baseline diversity similar to that of newly diagnosed patients was observed in trial patients achieving complete response, whereas significantly lower diversity was observed in partial responders and progressors. Lower diversity was seen in patients whose nivolumab began less than 1 year after ASCT, and these patients were left out of later analyses so that immune reconstitution would not confound the results. Baseline TCR diversity was reported as lower in newly diagnosed patients than in healthy donors, and lower still in relapsed/refractory patients.

Genomic DNA was isolated using the Qiagen DNeasy kit from unsorted PBMCs as well as from negatively selected CD4+ and CD8+ fractions. TCR beta CDR3 regions were amplified by immunoSEQ multiplex PCR using primers annealing to V and J segments. A synthetic immune receptor repertoire was used to minimize amplification bias, and any residual bias was removed computationally once sequencing was done. Under the source paper's analysis protocol: Repertoire diversity was quantified as the Shannon entropy index using custom Python scripts. Unsorted, CD4+ and CD8+ repertoires were analyzed separately, except in combined analyses where CD4+ and CD8+ sequences were merged in silico. A clone was considered expanded if an increase in frequency of at least 2-fold after treatment relative to C1D1 was found, and a pseudocount of 0.5 was applied to clones undetected at baseline. Singleton clones were defined as clones with 0 or 1 copy at C1D1, and non-singleton clones were defined as clones with 2 or more copies. Clones expanded in unsorted samples were annotated as CD4+, CD8+ or unknown by matching protein sequences in sorted samples from the same patient. Wilcoxon tests were applied to paired samples to test diversity changes from C1D1 to C4D1. TCRdb re-hosts the immuneACCESS table, in-frame sequences only. Its copies lack some clones; in the studies checked, an unresolved V gene accounts for under half of them, and the cause for the rest is not known. D and trimming come from the DNA, and the V and J calls and clone size come from that table. The sample profile shows around 91,000 clones; roughly 89% of them were found once. Together, the top ten hold 20% to 25% of the sample.

Reading the label with the study, this specimen's time point is: cycle 1 day 1 (C1D1), immediately before nivolumab initiation. Relapse after autologous stem cell transplantation had occurred in all trial patients, and cohorts A, B and C were distinguished by prior brentuximab vedotin exposure. The trial cohort included 50 to 60 patients with relapsed/refractory classical Hodgkin lymphoma, and each patient had a best overall response of complete response, partial response or progressive disease. In the multi-cohort phase II CheckMate 205 trial, trial patients received single-agent nivolumab. An independent review committee assessed best overall response by applying the 2007 International Working Group response criteria. Trial PBMCs were collected just before the start of nivolumab (C1D1) and during therapy at cycle 2 day 1 and cycle 4 day 1. Peripheral blood was collected in 8 mL Vacutainer Cell Preparation Tubes, from which PBMCs were isolated by centrifugation and then cryopreserved.

Note on this clone: The target of this receptor is not known. Base qualities are not provided; no much larger clone lies one nucleotide away.

This clonotype originated in a human donor with classical Hodgkin lymphoma. Here the sequenced sample was peripheral blood mononuclear cells (PBMCs), taken at baseline.

The CDR3 region: CASSERQGGNQPQHF. The nucleotide sequence is TGTGCCAGCAGTGAAAGGCAGGGAGGGAATCAGCCCCAGCATTTT. This sequence uses TRBV6-1 and TRBJ1-5; a tentative D match to TRBD1 spans 5 bases. The junction carries 12 bases between V and J, which are trimmed by 2 bases and 4 bases respectively. The CDR3 numbers 15 residues from cysteine through phenylalanine. Only the CDR3 DNA stays, 45 bases, in frame from base 1. CDR1 and CDR2 are drawn from the germline V gene: MNHNS, SASEGT.